The rows below give T cell receptor beta chains drawn from one sample of a study of human T cells and chemical hapten exposure. TCRdb reanalysed the RACE reads using MiXCR and keeps one entry per CDR3 protein. The sample consists of over 12,000 distinct CDR3 sequences, approximately 16% of them appearing once. The sequencing here drew on whole blood, taken in connection with sensitization to the hapten diphenylcyclopropenone (DPC). All receptors derive from a woman under 40 with alopecia areata. Some clones in this sample may be carry-over from other donors' samples. The CDR3 runs from the conserved cysteine through the conserved F or W. Each record gives: clone size, J gene, D gene, V gene, CDR3 DNA, CDR3 protein. A D gene is named only where the DNA matches it firmly. Not every row has a clone size; where given, it reads once, few, many or a size class.

few	TRBJ2-1	TRBD2	TRBV7-8	TGTGCCAGCACCCCACTAGCGGGATTTGGGAATGAGCAGTTCTTC	CASTPLAGFGNEQFF
few	TRBJ2-5	TRBD2	TRBV29-1	TGCAGCGTTGAGGGGACTAGACAAGAGACCCAGTACTTC	CSVEGTRQETQYF
once	TRBJ2-1	NA	TRBV6-5	TGTGCCAGCACCCAAACCCCGGGACTGGCTTGGAATGAGCAGTTCTTC	CASTQTPGLAWNEQFF
NA	TRBJ2-6	NA	TRBV19	TGTGCCAGTAGTATTTCGACGGAGTCGAGCTCTGGGGCCAACGTCCTGACTTTC	CASSISTESSSGANVLTF
NA	TRBJ1-1	NA	TRBV29-1	TGCAGCTACAGGGACATGAACACTGAAGCTTTCTTT	CSYRDMNTEAFF
few	TRBJ2-5	TRBD1	TRBV7-2	TGTGCCAGCGCGACAGGGACCCTCCAAGAGACCCAGTACTTC	CASATGTLQETQYF
many	TRBJ2-3	NA	TRBV20-1	TGCAGTGCCGAGACGGGTGGAGATACGCAGTATTTT	CSAETGGDTQYF
many	TRBJ2-2	NA	TRBV11-2	TGTGCCAGCAGCTTAGATATGAACCCGGGACAGCGGGCGAACACCGGGGAGCTGTTTTTT	CASSLDMNPGQRANTGELFF
many	TRBJ1-2	TRBD1	TRBV7-9	TGTGCCAGCAGCTTTGGACAGGGGGCTGACTACACCTTC	CASSFGQGADYTF
many	TRBJ1-4	NA	TRBV6-5	TGTGCCAGCAGTTACTCTCAAGGAGATGAAAAACTGTTTTTT	CASSYSQGDEKLFF
medium-sized	TRBJ2-3	NA	TRBV20-1	TGCAGTGCTAGAGAGGTCAATCCCACAGATACGCAGTATTTT	CSAREVNPTDTQYF
many	TRBJ1-6	NA	TRBV20-1	TGCAGTGCTTATGTGGGGGAGAGCTCCTATAATTCACCCCTCCACTTT	CSAYVGESSYNSPLHF
medium-sized	TRBJ1-2	NA	TRBV29-1	TGCAGCGTTGAAGATCGTGGGGACTATGGCTACACCTTC	CSVEDRGDYGYTF
many	TRBJ2-2	NA	TRBV29-1	TGCAGCGTTGATGCAGACCGAGGCACCGGGGAGCTGTTTTTT	CSVDADRGTGELFF
medium-sized	TRBJ1-1	NA	TRBV29-1	TGCAGCGTTGGTTATCTAGGGGGAACTGAAGCTTTCTTT	CSVGYLGGTEAFF
medium-sized	TRBJ1-4	NA	TRBV29-1	TGCAGCGTGCTCCGGGACTTAGAGGAAAAACTGTTTTTT	CSVLRDLEEKLFF
many	TRBJ2-1	TRBD1	TRBV7-9	TGTGCCAGCAGCTTCTCCTCCGGGACAGGGGTCAATGAGCAGTTCTTC	CASSFSSGTGVNEQFF
NA	TRBJ1-2	NA	TRBV3-1	TGTGCCAGCAGCCCACAGGGCTACTATGGCTACACCTTC	CASSPQGYYGYTF
few	TRBJ2-7	NA	TRBV29-1	TGCAGCGTTGAGCAGGACGGCTACGAGCAGTACTTC	CSVEQDGYEQYF
many	TRBJ1-1	NA	TRBV20-1	TGCAGTGCTAGAGACGTTGGGCAGATGAACACTGAAGCTTTCTTT	CSARDVGQMNTEAFF
many	TRBJ2-1	NA	TRBV5-5	TGTGCCAGCAGCCGGTCTCTGGACAACCAACACAATGAGCAGTTCTTC	CASSRSLDNQHNEQFF
many	TRBJ2-3	TRBD1	TRBV11-2	TGTGCCAGCAGCTTCAGTACCGCGAGGACAGGGGTGAACCCTAGCACAGATACGCAGTATTTT	CASSFSTARTGVNPSTDTQYF
medium-sized	TRBJ1-2	TRBD1	TRBV12-3/TRBV12-4	TGTGCCAGCAGTGCGCCGGGACAGGGGAACTATGGCTACACCTTC	CASSAPGQGNYGYTF
few	TRBJ1-5	NA	TRBV3-1	TGTGCCAGCAGCCAAGGGGCCAATCAGCCCCAGCATTTT	CASSQGANQPQHF
few	TRBJ2-7	TRBD2	TRBV3-1	TGTGCCAGCAGCCCCAGCGGGGGGCACTACGAGCAGTACTTC	CASSPSGGHYEQYF
NA	TRBJ1-2	TRBD1	TRBV11-3	TGTGCCAGCAGCCCAACGACAGGGGCCTATGGCTACACCTTC	CASSPTTGAYGYTF
NA	TRBJ1-1	NA	TRBV28	TGTGCCAGCAGTGGACCGAACACTGAAGCTTTCTTT	CASSGPNTEAFF